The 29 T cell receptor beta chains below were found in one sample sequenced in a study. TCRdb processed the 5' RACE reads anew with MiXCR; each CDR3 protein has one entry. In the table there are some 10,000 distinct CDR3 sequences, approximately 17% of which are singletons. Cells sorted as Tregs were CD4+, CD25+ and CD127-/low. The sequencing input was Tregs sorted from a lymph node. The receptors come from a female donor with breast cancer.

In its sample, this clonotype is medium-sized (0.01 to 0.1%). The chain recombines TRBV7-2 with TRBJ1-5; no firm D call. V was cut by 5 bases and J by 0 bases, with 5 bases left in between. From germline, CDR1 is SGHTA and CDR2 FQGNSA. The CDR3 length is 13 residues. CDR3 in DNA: TGTGCCAGCAGCCAGGATAGCAATCAGCCCCAGCATTTT. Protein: CASSQDSNQPQHF.

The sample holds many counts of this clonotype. The CDR3 loop is CATSDPRHRAGDEQFF. CDR3 coding DNA: TGTGCCACCAGTGACCCCCGTCATAGAGCAGGCGATGAGCAGTTCTTC. This sequence joins TRBV24-1 and TRBJ2-1; D gene uncertain. Germline V gene data show CDR1 as KGHDR and CDR2 as SFDVKD. The CDR3 totals 16 residues. With 4 bases removed from V and 8 bases from J, the gap between germline ends came to 20 bases.

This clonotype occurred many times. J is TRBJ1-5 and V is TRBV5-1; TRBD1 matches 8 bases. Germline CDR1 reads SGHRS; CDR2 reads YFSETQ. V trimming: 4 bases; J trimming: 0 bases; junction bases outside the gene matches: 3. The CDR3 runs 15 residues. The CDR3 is CASSITGGSNQPQHF. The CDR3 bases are TGCGCCAGCAGCATAACAGGGGGTAGCAATCAGCCCCAGCATTTT.

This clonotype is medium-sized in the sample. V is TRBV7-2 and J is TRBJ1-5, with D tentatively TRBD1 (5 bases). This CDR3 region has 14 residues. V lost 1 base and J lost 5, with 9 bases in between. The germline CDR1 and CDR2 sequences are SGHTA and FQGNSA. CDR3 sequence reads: CASSLGAGHQPQHF. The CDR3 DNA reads TGTGCCAGCAGCTTAGGGGCAGGGCATCAGCCCCAGCATTTT.

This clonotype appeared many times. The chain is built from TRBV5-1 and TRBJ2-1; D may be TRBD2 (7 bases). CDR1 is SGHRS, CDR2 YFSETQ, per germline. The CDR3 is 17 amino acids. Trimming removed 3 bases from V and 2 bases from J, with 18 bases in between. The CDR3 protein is CASSSVGGEKPYNEQFF. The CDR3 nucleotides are TGCGCCAGCAGCTCAGTAGGGGGGGAAAAACCCTACAATGAGCAGTTCTTC.

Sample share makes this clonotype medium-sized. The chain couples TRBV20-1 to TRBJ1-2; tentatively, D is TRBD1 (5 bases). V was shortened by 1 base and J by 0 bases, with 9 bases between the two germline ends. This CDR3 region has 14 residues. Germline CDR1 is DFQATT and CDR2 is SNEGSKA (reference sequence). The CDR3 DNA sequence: TGCAGTGCTAGAGGGGGCAGCTCTAACTATGGCTACACCTTC. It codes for CSARGGSSNYGYTF.

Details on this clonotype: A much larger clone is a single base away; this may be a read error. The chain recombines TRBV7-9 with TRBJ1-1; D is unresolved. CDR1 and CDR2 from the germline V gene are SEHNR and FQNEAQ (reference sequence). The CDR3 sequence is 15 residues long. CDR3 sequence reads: CAGSPNTWALAEAFF. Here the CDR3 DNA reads TGTGCCGGCAGCCCAAACACCTGGGCATTAGCTGAAGCTTTCTTT.

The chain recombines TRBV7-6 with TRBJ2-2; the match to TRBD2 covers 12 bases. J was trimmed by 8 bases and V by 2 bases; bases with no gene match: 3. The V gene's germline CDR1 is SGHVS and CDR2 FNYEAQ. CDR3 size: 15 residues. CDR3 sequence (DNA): TGTGCCAGCAGCTTACGACTAGCGGGAGAGGGGGAGCTGTTTTTT. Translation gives CASSLRLAGEGELFF.

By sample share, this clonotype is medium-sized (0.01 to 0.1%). The CDR3 coding sequence is TGTGCCAGCACAACGACTAGCGGGAGGTACAATGAGCAGTTCTTC. This gives the protein CASTTTSGRYNEQFF. J is TRBJ2-1 and V is TRBV7-9; 13 bases align to TRBD2. Per the germline V gene, CDR1 is SEHNR and CDR2 is FQNEAQ (reference sequence). The CDR3 extends over 15 amino acids. V lost 7 bases, J lost 4 bases, and 4 bases stayed unmatched.

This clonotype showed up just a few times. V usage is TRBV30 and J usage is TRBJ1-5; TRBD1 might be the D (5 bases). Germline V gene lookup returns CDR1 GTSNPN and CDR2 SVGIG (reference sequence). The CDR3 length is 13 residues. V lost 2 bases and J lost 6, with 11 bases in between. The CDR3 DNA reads TGTGCCTGGAGTATTGAGGGGACTCAGCCCCAGCATTTT. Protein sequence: CAWSIEGTQPQHF.

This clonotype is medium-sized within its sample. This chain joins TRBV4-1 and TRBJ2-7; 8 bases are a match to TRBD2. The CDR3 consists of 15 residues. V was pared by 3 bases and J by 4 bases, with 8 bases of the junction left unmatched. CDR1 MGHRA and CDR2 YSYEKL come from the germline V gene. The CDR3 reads CASSQTGGPIYEQYF. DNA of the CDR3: TGCGCCAGCAGCCAGACGGGAGGGCCGATATACGAGCAGTACTTC.

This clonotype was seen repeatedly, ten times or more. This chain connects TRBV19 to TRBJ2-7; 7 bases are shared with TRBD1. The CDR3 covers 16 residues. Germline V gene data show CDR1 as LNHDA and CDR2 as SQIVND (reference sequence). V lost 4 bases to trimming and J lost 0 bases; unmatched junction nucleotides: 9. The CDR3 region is CASSRAGTESSYEQYF. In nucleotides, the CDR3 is TGTGCCAGTAGTAGGGCCGGGACAGAGAGCTCCTACGAGCAGTACTTC.

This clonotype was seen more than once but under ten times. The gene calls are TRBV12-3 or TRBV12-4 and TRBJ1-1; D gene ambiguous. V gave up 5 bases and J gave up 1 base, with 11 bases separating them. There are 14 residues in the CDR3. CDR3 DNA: TGTGCCAGCAGTCCCCGAAGCCCGAACACTGAAGCTTTCTTT. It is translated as CASSPRSPNTEAFF.

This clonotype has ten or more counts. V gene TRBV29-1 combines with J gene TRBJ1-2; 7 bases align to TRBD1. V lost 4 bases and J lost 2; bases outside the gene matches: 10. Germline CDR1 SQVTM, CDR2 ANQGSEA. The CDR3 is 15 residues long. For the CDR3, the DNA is TGCAGCGTTGTGGGGGACAGCCTCATAAACTATGGCTACACCTTC. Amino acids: CSVVGDSLINYGYTF.

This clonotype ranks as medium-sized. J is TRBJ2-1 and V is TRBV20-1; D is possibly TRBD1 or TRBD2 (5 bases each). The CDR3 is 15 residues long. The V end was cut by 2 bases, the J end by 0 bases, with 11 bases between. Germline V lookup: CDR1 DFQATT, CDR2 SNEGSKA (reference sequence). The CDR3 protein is CSARWDRSSYNEQFF. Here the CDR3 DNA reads TGCAGTGCTAGATGGGACCGGAGCTCCTACAATGAGCAGTTCTTC.

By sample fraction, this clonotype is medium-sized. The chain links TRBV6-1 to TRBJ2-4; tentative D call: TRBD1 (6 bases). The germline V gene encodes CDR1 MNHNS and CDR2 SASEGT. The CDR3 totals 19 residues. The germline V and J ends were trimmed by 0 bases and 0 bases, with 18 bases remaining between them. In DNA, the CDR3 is TGTGCCAGCAGTGAAGCGTCGACAGGCGGAACGCTAGCCAAAAACATTCAGTACTTC. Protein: CASSEASTGGTLAKNIQYF.

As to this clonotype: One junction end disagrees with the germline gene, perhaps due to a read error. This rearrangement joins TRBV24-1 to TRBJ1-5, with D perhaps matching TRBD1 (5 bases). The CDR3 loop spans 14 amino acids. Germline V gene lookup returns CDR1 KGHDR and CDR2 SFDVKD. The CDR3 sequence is CAASGDSWNQPQHF. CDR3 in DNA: TGTGCCGCCAGTGGTGACAGCTGGAATCAGCCCCAGCATTTC.

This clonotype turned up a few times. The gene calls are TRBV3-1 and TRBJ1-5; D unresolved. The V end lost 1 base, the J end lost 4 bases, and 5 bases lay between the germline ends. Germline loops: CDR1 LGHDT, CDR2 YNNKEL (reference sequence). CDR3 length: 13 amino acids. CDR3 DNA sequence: TGTGCCAGCAGCCAAGCCTCAAATCAGCCCCAGCATTTT. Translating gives CASSQASNQPQHF. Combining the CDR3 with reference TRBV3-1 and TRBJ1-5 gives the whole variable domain DTAVSQTPKYLVTQMGNDKSIKCEQNLGHDTMYWYKQDSKKFLKIMFSYNNKELIINETVPNRFSPKSPDKAHLNLHINSLELGDSAVYFCASSQASNQPQHFGDGTRLSIL.

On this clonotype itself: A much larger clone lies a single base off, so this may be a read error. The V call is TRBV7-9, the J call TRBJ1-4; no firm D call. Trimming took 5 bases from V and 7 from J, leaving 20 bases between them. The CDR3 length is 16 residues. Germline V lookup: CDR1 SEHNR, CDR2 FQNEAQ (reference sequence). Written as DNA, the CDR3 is TGTGCCAGCAGCGACCGCGTGGACGGATTTACTGAAAAACTGTTTTTT. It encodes CASSDRVDGFTEKLFF.

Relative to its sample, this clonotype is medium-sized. The CDR3 nucleotides read TGTGCCAGCAGTTTAGGTCAGGGGCCTAATTCTCCCCAGCATTTT. Translated, it gives CASSLGQGPNSPQHF. The chain is built from TRBV12-3 or TRBV12-4 and TRBJ1-5, with D maybe TRBD1 (6 bases). The V end lost 1 base, the J end lost 10 bases, and 17 bases lay between the germline ends. The CDR3 has 15 residues.

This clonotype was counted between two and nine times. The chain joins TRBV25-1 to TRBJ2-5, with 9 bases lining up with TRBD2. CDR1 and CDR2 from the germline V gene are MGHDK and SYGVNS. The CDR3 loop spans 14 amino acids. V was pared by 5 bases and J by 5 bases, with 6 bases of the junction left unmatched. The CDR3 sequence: CASSPSGNAETQYF. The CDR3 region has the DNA TGTGCCAGCAGTCCTAGCGGGAATGCGGAGACCCAGTACTTC.

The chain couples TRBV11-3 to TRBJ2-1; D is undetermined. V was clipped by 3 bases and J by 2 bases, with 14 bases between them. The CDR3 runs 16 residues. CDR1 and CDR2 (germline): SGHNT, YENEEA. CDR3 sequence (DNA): TGTGCCAGCAGCTTGGGATTAACTGGGGCCTACAATGAGCAGTTCTTC. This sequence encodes CASSLGLTGAYNEQFF.

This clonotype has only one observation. In DNA form, the CDR3 reads TGTGCCAGCTGCTTGATCGGGACTAGTCGATTAAAGCAGTACGTC. This translates into CASCLIGTSRLKQYV. The V call is TRBV7-2, the J call TRBJ2-7; 8 bases fit TRBD2. This CDR3 has 15 residues. Germline CDR1 and CDR2: SGHTA and FQGNSA.

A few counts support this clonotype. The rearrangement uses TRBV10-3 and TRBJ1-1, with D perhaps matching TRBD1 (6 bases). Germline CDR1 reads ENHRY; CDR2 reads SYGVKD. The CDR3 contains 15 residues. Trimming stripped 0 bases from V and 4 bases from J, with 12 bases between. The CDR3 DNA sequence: TGTGCCATCAGTGAGTCGCAGGGGAAACGCACTGAAGCTTTCTTT. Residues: CAISESQGKRTEAFF.

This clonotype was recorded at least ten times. CDR3 in DNA: TGTGCCAGCAGTGCTACAGGGTCCGAGCAGTACTTC. Its protein product is CASSATGSEQYF. This chain links TRBV12-3 or TRBV12-4 with TRBJ2-7; tentative D call: TRBD1 (6 bases). V was cut by 5 bases and J by 6 bases, with 11 bases left in between. This CDR3 contains 12 residues.

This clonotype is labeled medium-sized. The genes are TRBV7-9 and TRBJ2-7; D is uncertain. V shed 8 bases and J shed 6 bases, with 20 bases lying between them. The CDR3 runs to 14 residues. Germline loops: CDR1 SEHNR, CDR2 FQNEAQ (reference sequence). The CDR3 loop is CASGDYDRASEQYF. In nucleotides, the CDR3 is TGTGCCAGCGGCGATTATGATAGGGCTAGCGAGCAGTACTTC.

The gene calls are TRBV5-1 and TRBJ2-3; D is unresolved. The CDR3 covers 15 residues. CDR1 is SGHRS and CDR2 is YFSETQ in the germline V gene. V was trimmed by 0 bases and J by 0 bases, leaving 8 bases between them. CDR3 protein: CASSLGLPSTDTQYF. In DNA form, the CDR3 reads TGCGCCAGCAGCTTGGGACTCCCTAGCACAGATACGCAGTATTTT.

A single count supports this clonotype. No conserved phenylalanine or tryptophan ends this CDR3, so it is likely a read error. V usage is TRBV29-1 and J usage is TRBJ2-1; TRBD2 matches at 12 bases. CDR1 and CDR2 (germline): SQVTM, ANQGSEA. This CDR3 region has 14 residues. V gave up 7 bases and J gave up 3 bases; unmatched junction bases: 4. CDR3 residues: CSAGLAGRYNEQFL. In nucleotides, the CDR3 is TGCAGCGCGGGACTAGCGGGTCGCTACAATGAGCAGTTCCTA.

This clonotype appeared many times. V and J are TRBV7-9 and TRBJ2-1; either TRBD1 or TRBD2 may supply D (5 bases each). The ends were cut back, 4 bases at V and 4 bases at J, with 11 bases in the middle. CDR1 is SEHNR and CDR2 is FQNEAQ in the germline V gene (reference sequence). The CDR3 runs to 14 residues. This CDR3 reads CASSSEGKYNEQFF. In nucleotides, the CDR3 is TGTGCCAGCAGCTCAGAGGGGAAGTACAATGAGCAGTTCTTC. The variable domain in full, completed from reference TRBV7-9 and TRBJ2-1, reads DTGVSQNPRHKITKRGQNVTFRCDPISEHNRLYWYRQTLGQGPEFLTYFQNEAQLEKSRLLSDRFSAERPKGSFSTLEIQRTEQGDSAMYLCASSSEGKYNEQFFGPGTRLTVL.